This T cell receptor beta chain was identified in a study of T cells after yellow fever vaccination (dated by TCRdb to about 2019). A note on the overall study: The SMART-Seq v4 Ultra Low Input RNA kit was used to prepare libraries from fractions with low cell numbers. To follow T-cell clones before and after primary and booster YFV17D yellow fever vaccination, bulk TCR alpha and beta repertoires were sequenced over time. Two healthy male donors, one aged 18 to 30 and one aged 30 to 39 years, were included in the cohort. Blood samples were taken at several timepoints before and after primary and secondary immunization, and bulk PBMC replicates and cell subsets were isolated.

From cysteine to valine, the CDR3 is 12 amino acids long. Just the 36-base CDR3 DNA is kept, in frame starting at base 1. The germline ends are 7 bases apart after V is trimmed by 2 bases and J by 4 bases. CDR1 and CDR2 (SGHNT, YYREEE) derive from the germline V gene (reference sequence). What the study reported, not specific to this receptor: Because only a couple of donors were included in the study, the extent to which the findings can be generalized is limited. FACS-sorted repertoires could contain abundant contaminating clonotypes from the bulk population, so computational filtering was required. After the booster, most of the clones that had expanded following primary vaccination were detected again (almost 98% of CD4 and 80% to 90% of CD8), which suggests that memory was broadly maintained. Compared with the primary T-cell response, the secondary T-cell response was weaker but faster, peaking on day 5 rather than day 15. A small share of clonotypes occurred in both CD4 and CD8 compartments, likely arising from convergent recombination.

In this sample, this clonotype turned up once. Which antigen it targets is not known. Nothing much larger sits one base from this clone, and base qualities are not available. A read on its own is weak evidence. The meaning of the sample's treatment or condition label: live attenuated yellow fever vaccine strain. At each blood-draw timepoint, two biological replicates of bulk PBMCs were collected. A standard Ficoll-Paque protocol was used to isolate PBMCs from peripheral blood. RNA was extracted with TriZol from bulk PBMCs, CD4 and CD8 fractions, and dextramer-positive and dextramer-negative fractions. TCR cDNA was synthesized by 5'RACE template switching, through which a universal primer site and unique molecular identifiers were introduced. Priming for cDNA synthesis came from both the TCR alpha and TCR beta constant segments. Library amplification used two PCR steps, and the second PCR step added sample barcodes and sequencing adapters. Libraries were sequenced on Illumina HiSeq 2500 (2x100 bp) or NovaSeq (2x150 bp). As for the authors' bioinformatics: Demultiplexing of reads and collapsing into UMI consensus sequences were performed with MIGEC, and V(D)J alignment was carried out with MiXCR. Vaccine-responding clonotypes were identified with edgeR using replicate PBMC samples, with FDR below 0.01 and a log2 fold change above 5 up to day 15 being required. Bulk clonotypes were assigned CD4 or CD8 identity according to which sequenced CD4 or CD8 repertoire held them at higher abundance. TCRdb applied fastp at Q25 and MiXCR to the public reads, then kept only in-frame beta chains. All rows with the same CDR3 protein become a single entry with the most common DNA and genes. In this record, the V and J calls reflect TCRdb's handling and not the investigators' own analysis. The sample records around 530,000 distinct CDR3 sequences, roughly 17% of which are singletons. Roughly 17% of the sample belongs to the ten largest clones.

The chain is encoded by TRBV5-4 joined to TRBJ2-7, with the D gene too uncertain to name. The specimen was PBMCs, collected around 5 days after the first yellow fever vaccination. The TCR sequence derives from a man between 18 and 29 years old who received the YFV17D yellow fever vaccine. The CDR3 region: CASSLNGYEQYV. The DNA sequence is as follows: TGTGCCAGCAGCTTAAATGGGTACGAGCAGTACGTC.